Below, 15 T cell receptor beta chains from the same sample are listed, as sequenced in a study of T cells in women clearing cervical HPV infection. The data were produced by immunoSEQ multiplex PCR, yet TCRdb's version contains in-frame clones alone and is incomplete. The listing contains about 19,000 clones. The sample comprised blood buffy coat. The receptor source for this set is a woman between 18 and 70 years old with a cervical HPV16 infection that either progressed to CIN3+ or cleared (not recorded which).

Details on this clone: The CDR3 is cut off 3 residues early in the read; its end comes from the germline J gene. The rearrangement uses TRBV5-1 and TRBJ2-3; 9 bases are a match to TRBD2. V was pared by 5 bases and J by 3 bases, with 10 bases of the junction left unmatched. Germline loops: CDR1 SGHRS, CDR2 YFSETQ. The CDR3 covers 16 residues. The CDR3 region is CASSLSGGEGTDTQYF. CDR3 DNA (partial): TGCGCCAGCAGTCTTAGCGGGGGAGAGGGGACAGATACG.

Partial CDR3 DNA: TGTGCCAGTAGTATCGGCGGGGGGGGAACAGATACG. Translation gives CASSIGGGGTDT. From start to end, the CDR3 is CASSIGGGGTDTQYF. The chain uses TRBV19 and TRBJ2-3; the match to TRBD2 covers 9 bases. The read ends 3 residues early relative to the CDR3; the germline J gene fills the gap. Germline assignment: CDR1 LNHDA and CDR2 SQIVND (reference sequence). This CDR3 is built from 15 residues. Trimming cost V 3 bases and J 3 bases; bases outside gene matches: 4.

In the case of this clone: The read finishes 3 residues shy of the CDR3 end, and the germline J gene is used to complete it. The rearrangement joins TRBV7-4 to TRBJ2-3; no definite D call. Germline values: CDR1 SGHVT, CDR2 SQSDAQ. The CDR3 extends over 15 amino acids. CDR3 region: CASSLPDKGNQPQYF. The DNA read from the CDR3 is TGTGCCAGCAGCTTACCAGACAAAGGCAATCAGCCG.

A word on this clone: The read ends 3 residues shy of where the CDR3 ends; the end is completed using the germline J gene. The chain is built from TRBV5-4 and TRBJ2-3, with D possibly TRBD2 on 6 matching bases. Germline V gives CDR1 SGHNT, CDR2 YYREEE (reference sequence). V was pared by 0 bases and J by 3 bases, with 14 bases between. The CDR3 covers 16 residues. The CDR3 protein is CASSLVGGTRTDTQYF. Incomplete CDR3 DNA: TGTGCCAGCAGCTTGGTTGGGGGGACGAGGACAGATACG.

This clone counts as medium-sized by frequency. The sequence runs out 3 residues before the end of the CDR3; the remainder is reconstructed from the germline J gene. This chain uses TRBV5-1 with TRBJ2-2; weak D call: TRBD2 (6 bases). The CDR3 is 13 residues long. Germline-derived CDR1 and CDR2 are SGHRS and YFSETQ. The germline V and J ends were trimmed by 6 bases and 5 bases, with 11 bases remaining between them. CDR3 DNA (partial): TGCGCCAGCAAGGCGAGCGGGACCGGGGAG. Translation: CASKASGTGE. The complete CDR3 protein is CASKASGTGELFF.

The CDR3 DNA, read in part, is TGCAGTGCCCCCCGTGGGGCCGCTAGCACAGATACG. This codes for CSAPRGAASTDT. The whole CDR3 region reads CSAPRGAASTDTQYF. V and J are TRBV20-1 and TRBJ2-3; a weak D match, TRBD1 (5 bases). The missing CDR3 end, 3 residues past where the read stops, is filled in from the germline J gene. Germline CDR1 is DFQATT and CDR2 is SNEGSKA (reference sequence). V was cut by 6 bases and J by 0 bases, with 16 bases left in between. The CDR3 consists of 15 residues.

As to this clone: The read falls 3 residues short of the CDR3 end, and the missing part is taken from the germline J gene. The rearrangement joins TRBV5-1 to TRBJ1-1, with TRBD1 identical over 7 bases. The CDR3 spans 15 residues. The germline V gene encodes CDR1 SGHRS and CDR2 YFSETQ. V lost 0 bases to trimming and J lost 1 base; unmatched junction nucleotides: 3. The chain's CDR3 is CASSLAGGKNTEAFF. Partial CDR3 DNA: TGCGCCAGCAGCTTGGCAGGGGGGAAGAACACTGAA.

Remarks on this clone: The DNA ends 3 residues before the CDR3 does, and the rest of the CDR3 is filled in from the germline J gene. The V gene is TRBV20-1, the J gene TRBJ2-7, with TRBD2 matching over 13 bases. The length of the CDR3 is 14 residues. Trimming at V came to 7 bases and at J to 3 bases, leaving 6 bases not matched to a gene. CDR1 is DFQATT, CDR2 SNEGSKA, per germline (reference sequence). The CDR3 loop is CSVLGLAGDYEQYF. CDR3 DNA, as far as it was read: TGCAGTGTTTTAGGACTAGCGGGGGACTACGAG.

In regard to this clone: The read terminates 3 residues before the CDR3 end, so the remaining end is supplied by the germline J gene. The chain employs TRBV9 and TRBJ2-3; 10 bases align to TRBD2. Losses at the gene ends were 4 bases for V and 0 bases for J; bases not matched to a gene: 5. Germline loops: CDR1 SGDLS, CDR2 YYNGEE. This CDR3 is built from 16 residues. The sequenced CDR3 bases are TGTGCCAGCAGCTTCGGACTAGCGGTAAGCACAGATACG. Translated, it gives CASSFGLAVSTDT. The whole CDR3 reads CASSFGLAVSTDTQYF.

CDR3 in amino acids: CASSTRTSGGGDTQYF. The covered CDR3 bases are TGCGCCAGCAGCACCAGGACTAGCGGCGGGGGAGATACG. The J gene is TRBJ2-3, the V gene TRBV5-1; TRBD2 matches 10 bases. The read ends 3 residues before the CDR3 terminus; that terminus is restored from the germline J gene. Germline V gene sequence: CDR1 SGHRS, CDR2 YFSETQ. Trimming removed 4 bases from V and 5 bases from J; junction bases left unmatched: 10. CDR3 size: 16 residues.

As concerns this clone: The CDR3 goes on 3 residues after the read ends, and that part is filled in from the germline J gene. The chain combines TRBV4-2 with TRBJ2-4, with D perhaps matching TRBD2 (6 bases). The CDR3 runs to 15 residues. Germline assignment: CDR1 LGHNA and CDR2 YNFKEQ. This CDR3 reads CASSLNRDSKETQYF. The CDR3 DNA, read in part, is TGTGCCAGCAGCCTAAACCGGGACTCGAAAGAGACT.

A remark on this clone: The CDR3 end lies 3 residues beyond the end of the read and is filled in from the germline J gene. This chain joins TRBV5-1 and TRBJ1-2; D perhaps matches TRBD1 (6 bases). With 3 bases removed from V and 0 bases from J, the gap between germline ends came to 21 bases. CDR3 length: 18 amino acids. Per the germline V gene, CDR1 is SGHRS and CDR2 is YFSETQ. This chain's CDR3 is CASSYTGQPPTPNYGYTF. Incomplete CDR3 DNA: TGCGCCAGCAGCTATACAGGACAGCCACCCACACCTAACTATGGC. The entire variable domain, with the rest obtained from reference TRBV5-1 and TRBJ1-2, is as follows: KAGVTQTPRYLIKTRGQQVTLSCSPISGHRSVSWYQQTPGQGLQFLFEYFSETQRNKGNFPGRFSGRQFSNSRSEMNVSTLELGDSALYLCASSYTGQPPTPNYGYTFGSGTRLTVV.

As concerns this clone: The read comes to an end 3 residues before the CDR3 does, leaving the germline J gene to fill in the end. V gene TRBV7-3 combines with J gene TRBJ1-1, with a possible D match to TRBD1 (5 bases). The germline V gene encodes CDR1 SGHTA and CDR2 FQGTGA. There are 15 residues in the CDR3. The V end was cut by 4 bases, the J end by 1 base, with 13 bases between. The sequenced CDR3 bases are TGTGCCAGCAGCTCAAAGGCGGGGCAGAACACTGAA. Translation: CASSSKAGQNTE. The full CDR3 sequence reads CASSSKAGQNTEAFF.

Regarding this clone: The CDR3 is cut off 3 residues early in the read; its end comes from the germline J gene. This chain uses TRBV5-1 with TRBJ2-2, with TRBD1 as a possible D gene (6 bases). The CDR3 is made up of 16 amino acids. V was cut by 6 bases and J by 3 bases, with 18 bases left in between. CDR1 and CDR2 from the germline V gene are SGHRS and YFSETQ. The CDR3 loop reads CASTTTRGTDTGELFF. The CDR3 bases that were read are TGCGCCAGCACCACAACTAGGGGGACGGACACCGGGGAG.

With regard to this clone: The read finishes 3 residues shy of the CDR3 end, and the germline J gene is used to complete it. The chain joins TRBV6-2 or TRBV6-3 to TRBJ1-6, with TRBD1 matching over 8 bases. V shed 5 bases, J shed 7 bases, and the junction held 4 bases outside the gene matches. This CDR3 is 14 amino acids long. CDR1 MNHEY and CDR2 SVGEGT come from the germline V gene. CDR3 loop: CASSKTGGNSPLHF. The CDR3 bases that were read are TGTGCCAGCAGTAAAACAGGGGGAAATTCACCC.